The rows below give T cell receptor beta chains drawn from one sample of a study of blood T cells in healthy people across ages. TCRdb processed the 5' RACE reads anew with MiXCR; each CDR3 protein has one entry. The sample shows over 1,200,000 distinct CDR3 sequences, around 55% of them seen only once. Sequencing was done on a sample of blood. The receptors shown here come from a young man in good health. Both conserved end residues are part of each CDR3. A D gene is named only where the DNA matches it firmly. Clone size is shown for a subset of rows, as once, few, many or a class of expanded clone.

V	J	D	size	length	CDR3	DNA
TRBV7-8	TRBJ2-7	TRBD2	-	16	CASSFERTSGTSEQYF	TGTGCCAGCAGCTTCGAACGGACTAGCGGGACAAGCGAGCAGTACTTC
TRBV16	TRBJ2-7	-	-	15	CASSPQGGGTYEQYF	TGTGCCAGCAGCCCCCAGGGAGGGGGAACCTACGAGCAGTACTTC
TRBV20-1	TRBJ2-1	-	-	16	CSASSVGTPVFNEQFF	TGCAGTGCTAGCTCGGTAGGGACTCCGGTCTTCAATGAGCAGTTCTTC
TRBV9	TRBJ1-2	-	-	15	CASSVSDGAVYGYTF	TGTGCCAGCAGCGTCTCGGACGGCGCCGTCTATGGCTACACCTTC
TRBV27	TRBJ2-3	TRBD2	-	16	CASSSRLAGLTDTQYF	TGTGCCAGCAGTTCCCGACTAGCGGGGCTCACAGATACGCAGTATTTT
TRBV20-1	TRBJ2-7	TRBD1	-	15	CSARRQGVGSYEQYF	TGCAGTGCTCGGCGACAGGGGGTAGGCTCCTACGAGCAGTACTTC
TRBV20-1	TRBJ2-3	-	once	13	CSASPGATDTQYF	TGCAGTGCTAGTCCGGGGGCCACAGATACGCAGTATTTT
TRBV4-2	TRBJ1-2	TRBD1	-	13	CASSQEDRELYTF	TGTGCCAGCAGCCAAGAGGACAGGGAGTTGTACACCTTC
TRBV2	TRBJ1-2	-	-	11	CASSEPDGYTF	TGTGCCAGCAGTGAACCTGATGGCTACACCTTC
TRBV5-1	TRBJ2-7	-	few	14	CASSLRGSEYEQYF	TGCGCCAGCAGCTTAAGGGGAAGTGAGTACGAGCAGTACTTC
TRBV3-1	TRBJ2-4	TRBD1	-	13	CASSPTGTNIQYF	TGTGCCAGCAGCCCGACAGGGACAAACATTCAGTACTTC
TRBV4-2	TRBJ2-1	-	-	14	CASSQAGVANEQFF	TGTGCCAGCAGCCAAGCGGGAGTGGCCAATGAGCAGTTCTTC
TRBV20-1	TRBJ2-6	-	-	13	CSASTSGANVLTF	TGCAGTGCTTCTACCTCTGGGGCCAACGTCCTGACTTTC
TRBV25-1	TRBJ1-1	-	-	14	CASSGEARGREAFF	TGTGCCAGCAGTGGAGAGGCCCGAGGCAGGGAAGCTTTCTTT
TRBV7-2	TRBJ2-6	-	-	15	CASSLALSGANVLTF	TGTGCCAGCAGCTTAGCACTTTCTGGGGCCAACGTCCTGACTTTC
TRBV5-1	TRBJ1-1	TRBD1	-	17	CASSSGTGDPKNTEAFF	TGCGCCAGCAGTTCCGGGACAGGGGACCCTAAGAACACTGAAGCTTTCTTT
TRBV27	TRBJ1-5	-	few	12	CASSPSNQPQHF	TGTGCCAGCAGTCCAAGCAATCAGCCCCAGCATTTT
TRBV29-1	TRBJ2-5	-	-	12	CSVAPRGGEQYF	TGCAGCGTTGCCCCCAGGGGCGGTGAGCAGTACTTC
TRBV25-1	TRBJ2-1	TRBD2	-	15	CASSGVAGGPREQFF	TGTGCCAGCAGTGGGGTAGCGGGAGGGCCTCGTGAGCAGTTCTTC
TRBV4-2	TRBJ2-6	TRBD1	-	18	CASSQGRDSTTGANVLTF	TGTGCCAGCAGCCAAGGCCGGGACAGTACTACTGGGGCCAACGTCCTGACTTTC
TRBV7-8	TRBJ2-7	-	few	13	CASSSASTYEQYF	TGTGCCAGCAGCTCCGCTTCCACCTACGAGCAGTACTTC
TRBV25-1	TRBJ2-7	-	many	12	CASTYGDHEQYF	TGTGCCAGCACTTACGGGGACCACGAGCAGTACTTC
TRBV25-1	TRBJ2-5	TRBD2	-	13	CASPLAGGETQYF	TGTGCCAGCCCTTTAGCGGGAGGAGAGACCCAGTACTTC
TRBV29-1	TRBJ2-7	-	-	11	CNAWRGGEQYF	TGCAACGCGTGGAGGGGTGGCGAGCAGTACTTC
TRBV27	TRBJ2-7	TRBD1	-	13	CASSKGAHYEQYF	TGTGCCAGCAGTAAGGGGGCACACTACGAGCAGTACTTC
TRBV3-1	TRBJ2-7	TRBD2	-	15	CASGSGLAGNYEQYF	TGTGCCAGCGGCTCGGGACTAGCGGGAAACTACGAGCAGTACTTC
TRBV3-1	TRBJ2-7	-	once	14	CGSSQGGGPYEQYF	TGTGGCAGCAGCCAAGGAGGTGGGCCCTACGAGCAGTACTTC
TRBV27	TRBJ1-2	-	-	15	CATLGPGVANYGYTF	TGTGCCACCCTTGGACCAGGGGTCGCTAACTATGGCTACACCTTC
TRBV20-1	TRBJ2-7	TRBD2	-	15	CSATATSGRTYKQYF	TGCAGTGCTACGGCCACTAGCGGCCGTACCTACAAGCAGTACTTC
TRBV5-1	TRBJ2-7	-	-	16	CASSGLLSGSSYEQYF	TGCGCCAGCAGCGGACTCCTTAGCGGAAGCTCCTACGAGCAGTACTTC
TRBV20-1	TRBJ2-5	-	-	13	CSASWTDKETQYF	TGCAGTGCTTCCTGGACTGATAAAGAGACTCAGTACTTC
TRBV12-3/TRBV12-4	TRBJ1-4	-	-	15	CASSSRDFPNEKLFF	TGTGCCAGCAGCAGCCGGGACTTCCCTAATGAAAAACTGTTTTTT
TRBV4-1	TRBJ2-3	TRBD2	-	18	CASSQDRTSGGYTDTQYF	TGCGCCAGCAGCCAAGATAGGACTAGCGGGGGTTACACAGATACGCAGTATTTT
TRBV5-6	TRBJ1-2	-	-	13	CASSLAGGNGYTF	TGTGCCAGCAGCTTGGCCGGGGGAAACGGCTACACCTTC
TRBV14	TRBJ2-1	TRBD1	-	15	CAITGGLKDYNEQFF	TGTGCCATCACAGGGGGCCTTAAAGATTACAATGAGCAGTTCTTC
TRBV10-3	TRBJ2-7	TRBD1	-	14	CAILDRGPSYEQYF	TGTGCCATCCTGGACAGGGGGCCCTCCTACGAGCAGTACTTC
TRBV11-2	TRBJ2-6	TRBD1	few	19	CASSSDWGQTSSGANVLTF	TGTGCCAGCAGCTCAGATTGGGGACAGACGAGCTCTGGGGCCAACGTCCTGACTTTC
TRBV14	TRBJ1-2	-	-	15	CASRDLDGGLDGYTF	TGTGCCAGCAGGGACCTGGACGGGGGGTTGGATGGCTACACCTTC
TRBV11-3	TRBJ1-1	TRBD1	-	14	CASSRPGTGEEAFF	TGTGCCAGCAGCAGGCCCGGGACAGGGGAGGAAGCTTTCTTT